The text below deals with one TCR beta chain. As yet, its antigen is unknown. This sample's RNA came from whole unsorted tissue. Donors were chemotherapy-naive, newly diagnosed lung cancer surgical patients in China, August–late 2014. These data are taken from a study of tumor and adjacent non-tumor tissue in lung cancer. Study context: Aged about 31 to 80 years, patients included roughly eleven men and 4 to 6 women with stage I to III disease.

General study findings and limits: Top 100 clones took a larger repertoire share in normal lung. Higher tumor TCR diversity was associated with shorter survival.

The library came from three nested PCR rounds adapted from ARM-PCR protocols. TCRdb re-analysed the multiplex PCR reads in MiXCR, keeping a single row per CDR3 protein. Here the sample spans tens of thousands of distinct CDR3 sequences, roughly 72% being singletons. The TCR originated in a woman aged 40 to 50 with non-small cell lung cancer. The sample was lung tumor tissue.

The CDR3 here is CDSSLESGLAGTEAFF. CDR3 in DNA: TGTGATAGCAGCTTAGAGTCAGGCCTGGCGGGCACTGAAGCTTTCTTT. V and J are TRBV11-2 and TRBJ1-1, with D unclear. CDR3 length: 16 residues. Looked up from germline, CDR1 is SGHAT and CDR2 is FQNNGV.